Listed below are T cell receptor beta chains from one sample, sequenced in a study of cytomegalovirus exposure and HLA in healthy donors. TCRdb's table, derived via immunoSEQ multiplex PCR, lists solely in-frame clones and lacks some. The table has roughly 150,000 clones, around 83% seen once. The sample consisted of PBMCs. The receptor set was obtained from a woman in her late teens or twenties in good health and CMV-seronegative. Both conserved end residues are part of each CDR3. Each record gives: clone size, D gene, V gene, J gene, CDR3 length, CDR3 protein, CDR3 DNA. D genes are given only for firm matches. Clone size is stated in some rows and not others, as once, few, many or a class when expanded.

clone size: once; D gene: .; V gene: TRBV6-5; J gene: TRBJ2-7; CDR3 length: 13; CDR3 protein: CASSSRVTYEQYF; CDR3 DNA: TGTGCCAGCAGTTCCAGGGTTACCTACGAGCAGTACTTC
clone size: .; D gene: TRBD2; V gene: TRBV5-1; J gene: TRBJ2-7; CDR3 length: 15; CDR3 protein: CASSFQAGGYYEQYF; CDR3 DNA: TGCGCCAGCAGTTTCCAAGCGGGGGGCTACTACGAGCAGTACTTC
clone size: .; D gene: .; V gene: TRBV4-2; J gene: TRBJ2-5; CDR3 length: 13; CDR3 protein: CASSRTPGETQYF; CDR3 DNA: TGTGCCAGCAGCCGCACCCCCGGGGAGACCCAGTACTTC
clone size: once; D gene: TRBD2; V gene: TRBV19; J gene: TRBJ2-5; CDR3 length: 15; CDR3 protein: CASSASGPVGETQYF; CDR3 DNA: TGTGCCAGTAGTGCTAGCGGGCCCGTAGGAGAGACCCAGTACTTC
clone size: .; D gene: .; V gene: TRBV10-1; J gene: TRBJ1-5; CDR3 length: 13; CDR3 protein: CASSEQGNQPQHF; CDR3 DNA: TGCGCCAGCAGTGAGCAGGGCAATCAGCCCCAGCATTTT
clone size: .; D gene: TRBD1; V gene: TRBV28; J gene: TRBJ1-2; CDR3 length: 14; CDR3 protein: CASISGQGAQGYTF; CDR3 DNA: TGTGCCAGCATTTCGGGACAGGGGGCGCAAGGCTACACCTTC
clone size: .; D gene: TRBD2; V gene: TRBV28; J gene: TRBJ2-5; CDR3 length: 15; CDR3 protein: CASSFAPNGRETQYF; CDR3 DNA: TGTGCCAGCAGTTTTGCCCCTAACGGGAGGGAGACCCAGTACTTC
clone size: .; D gene: .; V gene: TRBV7-3; J gene: TRBJ2-2; CDR3 length: 12; CDR3 protein: CASSLEIGELFF; CDR3 DNA: TGTGCCAGCAGCTTAGAGATCGGGGAGCTGTTTTTT
clone size: .; D gene: .; V gene: TRBV19; J gene: TRBJ1-3; CDR3 length: 16; CDR3 protein: CASSNPDSHPRNTIYF; CDR3 DNA: TGTGCCAGTAGTAATCCGGACAGCCACCCGAGGAACACCATATATTTT
clone size: .; D gene: .; V gene: TRBV28; J gene: TRBJ2-3; CDR3 length: 16; CDR3 protein: CASSFIGPEGLDTQYF; CDR3 DNA: TGTGCCAGCAGTTTTATCGGGCCCGAGGGTTTAGATACGCAGTATTTT
clone size: few; D gene: TRBD2; V gene: TRBV2; J gene: TRBJ2-1; CDR3 length: 16; CDR3 protein: CASRQSGAGGYNEQFF; CDR3 DNA: TGTGCCAGCAGGCAGTCAGGGGCGGGAGGGTACAATGAGCAGTTCTTC
clone size: .; D gene: .; V gene: TRBV4-1; J gene: TRBJ1-3; CDR3 length: 17; CDR3 protein: CASSQEVQGRRGNTIYF; CDR3 DNA: TGCGCCAGCAGCCAAGAGGTACAAGGAAGGAGAGGAAACACCATATATTTT
clone size: few; D gene: .; V gene: TRBV5-1; J gene: TRBJ2-2; CDR3 length: 16; CDR3 protein: CASSFRGDPNTGELFF; CDR3 DNA: TGCGCCAGCAGCTTCCGCGGGGACCCAAACACCGGGGAGCTGTTTTTT
clone size: .; D gene: TRBD1; V gene: TRBV6-6; J gene: TRBJ1-2; CDR3 length: 15; CDR3 protein: CASSPPGTGGNGYTF; CDR3 DNA: TGTGCCAGCAGTCCTCCTGGGACAGGGGGAAATGGCTACACCTTC
clone size: .; D gene: .; V gene: TRBV18; J gene: TRBJ2-7; CDR3 length: 14; CDR3 protein: CASSQPGNSYEQYF; CDR3 DNA: TGTGCCAGCTCACAGCCGGGAAATTCCTACGAGCAGTACTTC
clone size: .; D gene: .; V gene: TRBV5-1; J gene: TRBJ1-2; CDR3 length: 13; CDR3 protein: CASSLSAGAGYTF; CDR3 DNA: TGCGCCAGCAGCTTGTCGGCAGGGGCCGGCTACACCTTC
clone size: .; D gene: .; V gene: TRBV5-1; J gene: TRBJ2-3; CDR3 length: 14; CDR3 protein: CASSGGAPADTQYF; CDR3 DNA: TGCGCCAGCTCTGGGGGGGCCCCAGCAGATACGCAGTATTTT
clone size: .; D gene: TRBD1; V gene: TRBV13; J gene: TRBJ1-2; CDR3 length: 16; CDR3 protein: CASSLALGQRIYGYTF; CDR3 DNA: TGTGCCAGCAGCTTAGCCCTGGGACAGCGAATCTATGGCTACACCTTC
clone size: .; D gene: TRBD2; V gene: TRBV10-3; J gene: TRBJ2-7; CDR3 length: 16; CDR3 protein: CAISESVAGGPYEQYF; CDR3 DNA: TGTGCCATCAGTGAGTCGGTAGCGGGAGGCCCCTACGAGCAGTACTTC
clone size: few; D gene: TRBD2; V gene: TRBV4-1; J gene: TRBJ2-7; CDR3 length: 12; CDR3 protein: CASSQGGRRQNF; CDR3 DNA: TGCGCCAGCAGCCAGGGGGGGAGGCGGCAGAACTTC
clone size: .; D gene: TRBD2; V gene: TRBV30; J gene: TRBJ2-1; CDR3 length: 16; CDR3 protein: CAWSVRGSGVYNEQFF; CDR3 DNA: TGTGCCTGGAGTGTACGCGGTAGCGGGGTCTACAATGAGCAGTTCTTC
clone size: .; D gene: .; V gene: TRBV20-1; J gene: TRBJ1-2; CDR3 length: 9; CDR3 protein: CSPLYGYTF; CDR3 DNA: TGCAGTCCTTTATATGGCTACACCTTC
clone size: .; D gene: TRBD1; V gene: TRBV2; J gene: TRBJ2-5; CDR3 length: 16; CDR3 protein: CASSQGQESLAGEQYF; CDR3 DNA: TGTGCCAGCAGCCAAGGACAGGAGTCCCTGGCGGGTGAGCAGTACTTC
clone size: .; D gene: TRBD1; V gene: TRBV2; J gene: TRBJ1-5; CDR3 length: 14; CDR3 protein: CASSEQGANQPQHF; CDR3 DNA: TGTGCCAGCAGTGAACAGGGGGCAAATCAGCCCCAGCATTTT
clone size: .; D gene: .; V gene: TRBV7-9; J gene: TRBJ1-6; CDR3 length: 15; CDR3 protein: CASSLDSSYNSPLHF; CDR3 DNA: TGTGCCAGCAGCCTCGACAGCAGTTATAATTCACCCCTCCACTTT
clone size: .; D gene: .; V gene: TRBV5-1; J gene: TRBJ2-7; CDR3 length: 13; CDR3 protein: CASSARDSRVQYF; CDR3 DNA: TGCGCCAGCAGCGCCCGGGACTCCCGAGTGCAGTACTTC
clone size: .; D gene: TRBD2; V gene: TRBV5-4; J gene: TRBJ2-7; CDR3 length: 16; CDR3 protein: CASSARGLAGRYEQYF; CDR3 DNA: TGTGCCAGCAGCGCCCGAGGACTAGCGGGAAGGTACGAGCAGTACTTC
clone size: .; D gene: .; V gene: TRBV10-3; J gene: TRBJ2-1; CDR3 length: 14; CDR3 protein: CAIRGFIAANEQFF; CDR3 DNA: TGTGCCATCAGGGGATTTATAGCGGCGAATGAGCAGTTCTTC
clone size: few; D gene: TRBD1; V gene: TRBV5-6; J gene: TRBJ2-7; CDR3 length: 13; CDR3 protein: CASSSGTGQRQYF; CDR3 DNA: TGTGCCAGCAGCTCCGGGACAGGGCAGAGGCAGTACTTC
clone size: few; D gene: TRBD2; V gene: TRBV5-1; J gene: TRBJ2-3; CDR3 length: 17; CDR3 protein: CASSPAYSGGVTDTQYF; CDR3 DNA: TGCGCCAGCAGCCCAGCTTATAGCGGGGGGGTCACAGATACGCAGTATTTT
clone size: .; D gene: .; V gene: TRBV5-1; J gene: TRBJ2-3; CDR3 length: 16; CDR3 protein: CASSLDGGPSTDTQYF; CDR3 DNA: TGCGCCAGCAGCTTGGATGGCGGCCCTAGCACAGATACGCAGTATTTT
clone size: .; D gene: TRBD1; V gene: TRBV10-3; J gene: TRBJ1-6; CDR3 length: 13; CDR3 protein: CAIRQGANSPLHF; CDR3 DNA: TGTGCCATCAGACAGGGGGCCAATTCACCCCTCCACTTT
clone size: .; D gene: .; V gene: TRBV28; J gene: TRBJ2-4; CDR3 length: 18; CDR3 protein: CASRSRRASLRAKNIQYF; CDR3 DNA: TGTGCCAGCAGGTCCAGGAGGGCCAGCCTCCGGGCCAAAAACATTCAGTACTTC
clone size: .; D gene: .; V gene: TRBV10-3; J gene: TRBJ2-7; CDR3 length: 15; CDR3 protein: CAITSGDHSSYEQYF; CDR3 DNA: TGTGCCATCACCTCAGGGGACCACTCTTCCTACGAGCAGTACTTC
clone size: .; D gene: .; V gene: TRBV27; J gene: TRBJ2-1; CDR3 length: 17; CDR3 protein: CASSAKRTGQIYNEQFF; CDR3 DNA: TGTGCCAGCAGTGCGAAACGGACGGGACAAATATACAATGAGCAGTTCTTC
clone size: .; D gene: TRBD1; V gene: TRBV15; J gene: TRBJ1-2; CDR3 length: 16; CDR3 protein: CATLPGGTGFNYGYTF; CDR3 DNA: TGTGCCACCTTACCTGGGGGGACAGGCTTTAACTATGGCTACACCTTC
clone size: .; D gene: TRBD2; V gene: TRBV7-2; J gene: TRBJ2-3; CDR3 length: 15; CDR3 protein: CASSFSGGASDTQYF; CDR3 DNA: TGTGCCAGCAGCTTTAGCGGGGGGGCCTCAGATACGCAGTATTTT
clone size: .; D gene: TRBD2; V gene: TRBV5-1; J gene: TRBJ2-1; CDR3 length: 16; CDR3 protein: CASSSTSGGSYNEQFF; CDR3 DNA: TGCGCCAGCAGCTCTACTAGCGGGGGCTCCTACAATGAGCAGTTCTTC
clone size: .; D gene: .; V gene: TRBV9; J gene: TRBJ2-7; CDR3 length: 13; CDR3 protein: CASSVGQAGEQYF; CDR3 DNA: TGTGCCAGCAGCGTTGGACAGGCGGGAGAGCAGTACTTC
clone size: few; D gene: .; V gene: TRBV6-5; J gene: TRBJ2-1; CDR3 length: 15; CDR3 protein: CASSYEQGSYNEQFF; CDR3 DNA: TGTGCCAGCAGTTATGAACAGGGCTCCTACAATGAGCAGTTCTTC
clone size: .; D gene: .; V gene: TRBV18; J gene: TRBJ1-1; CDR3 length: 14; CDR3 protein: CASSPYRENTEAFF; CDR3 DNA: TGTGCCAGCTCACCGTACAGGGAGAACACTGAAGCTTTCTTT
clone size: .; D gene: .; V gene: TRBV6-1; J gene: TRBJ1-5; CDR3 length: 13; CDR3 protein: CASMPGLDQPQHF; CDR3 DNA: TGTGCCAGCATGCCAGGGTTAGATCAGCCCCAGCATTTT
clone size: few; D gene: .; V gene: TRBV30; J gene: TRBJ2-5; CDR3 length: 13; CDR3 protein: CAWSVSGVETQYF; CDR3 DNA: TGTGCCTGGAGTGTGTCAGGGGTAGAGACCCAGTACTTC
clone size: .; D gene: TRBD2; V gene: TRBV27; J gene: TRBJ2-7; CDR3 length: 14; CDR3 protein: CARGGAGGYHEQYF; CDR3 DNA: TGTGCCAGGGGGGGGGCGGGAGGGTACCACGAGCAGTACTTC
clone size: .; D gene: TRBD1; V gene: TRBV4-1; J gene: TRBJ1-6; CDR3 length: 16; CDR3 protein: CASSQDAGGKNSPLHF; CDR3 DNA: TGCGCCAGCAGCCAAGATGCAGGGGGGAAGAATTCACCCCTCCACTTT
clone size: .; D gene: TRBD2; V gene: TRBV13; J gene: TRBJ2-1; CDR3 length: 17; CDR3 protein: CASSLGRLAGGYNEQFF; CDR3 DNA: TGTGCCAGCAGCTTAGGTAGACTAGCGGGTGGATACAATGAGCAGTTCTTC
clone size: .; D gene: .; V gene: TRBV2; J gene: TRBJ2-1; CDR3 length: 13; CDR3 protein: CASSELRAGEQFF; CDR3 DNA: TGTGCCAGCAGTGAACTCCGGGCGGGTGAGCAGTTCTTC
clone size: .; D gene: .; V gene: TRBV7-2; J gene: TRBJ2-1; CDR3 length: 15; CDR3 protein: CASSFTTGFYNEQFF; CDR3 DNA: TGTGCCAGCAGCTTCACGACAGGATTCTACAATGAGCAGTTCTTC
clone size: once; D gene: .; V gene: TRBV28; J gene: TRBJ2-7; CDR3 length: 14; CDR3 protein: CASRLGTRGYEQYF; CDR3 DNA: TGTGCCAGCAGGCTCGGAACTCGGGGGTACGAGCAGTACTTC
clone size: .; D gene: .; V gene: TRBV6-5; J gene: TRBJ1-6; CDR3 length: 15; CDR3 protein: CASRRTASDNSPLHF; CDR3 DNA: TGTGCCAGCAGACGGACAGCTTCGGATAATTCACCCCTCCACTTT
clone size: .; D gene: TRBD1; V gene: TRBV6-5; J gene: TRBJ2-7; CDR3 length: 14; CDR3 protein: CASSRGDRGDEQYF; CDR3 DNA: TGTGCCAGCAGCCGGGGGGACAGGGGGGACGAGCAGTACTTC
clone size: .; D gene: .; V gene: TRBV6-5; J gene: TRBJ2-3; CDR3 length: 16; CDR3 protein: CASSYSGGGQADTQYF; CDR3 DNA: TGTGCCAGCAGTTACTCGGGGGGGGGCCAGGCAGATACGCAGTATTTT
clone size: .; D gene: TRBD1; V gene: TRBV6-1; J gene: TRBJ1-2; CDR3 length: 16; CDR3 protein: CASSELWTGRYYGYTF; CDR3 DNA: TGTGCCAGCAGTGAATTGTGGACAGGTAGATACTATGGCTACACCTTC
clone size: .; D gene: .; V gene: TRBV19; J gene: TRBJ1-4; CDR3 length: 14; CDR3 protein: CASSLQSTNEKLFF; CDR3 DNA: TGTGCCAGTAGCCTACAGTCAACTAATGAAAAACTGTTTTTT
clone size: .; D gene: .; V gene: TRBV11-2; J gene: TRBJ1-3; CDR3 length: 15; CDR3 protein: CASSSAGSSGNTIYF; CDR3 DNA: TGTGCCAGCAGCTCAGCCGGGAGCTCTGGAAACACCATATATTTT
clone size: .; D gene: .; V gene: TRBV18; J gene: TRBJ1-1; CDR3 length: 15; CDR3 protein: CASSTRMGRRTEAFF; CDR3 DNA: TGTGCCAGCTCCACTCGGATGGGTAGGCGGACTGAAGCTTTCTTT
clone size: .; D gene: .; V gene: TRBV5-4; J gene: TRBJ2-1; CDR3 length: 13; CDR3 protein: CASSLDQGNEQFF; CDR3 DNA: TGTGCCAGCAGCTTGGATCAGGGGAATGAGCAGTTCTTC
clone size: .; D gene: .; V gene: TRBV13; J gene: TRBJ2-1; CDR3 length: 15; CDR3 protein: CASSLYRSSYNEQFF; CDR3 DNA: TGTGCCAGCAGCCTATACAGGAGCTCCTACAATGAGCAGTTCTTC